Listed below are T cell receptor beta chains from one sample, sequenced in a study of T cells expressing NK-cell markers. No DNA is given; TCRdb re-called the 5' RACE reads and lists each CDR3 protein once. Reported are 400,000 or so distinct CDR3 sequences; the ten largest clones contain around a tenth. The sequenced sample was blood T cells: a sorted CD56 or NKG2C T cell subset, CD4+ or CD8+ T cells, or bulk PBMC T cells (not recorded which). The origin of the receptors is a woman between 45 and 60 years old in good health. Both conserved end residues are part of each CDR3. Each record gives: J gene, V gene, CDR3 protein.

TRBJ1-2 | TRBV12-3/TRBV12-4 | CASSLSSQGFGYTF
TRBJ2-5 | TRBV4-1 | CASSGLRSVETQYF
TRBJ1-2 | TRBV5-1 | CASSPTASGYTF
TRBJ2-1 | TRBV19 | CASSGGLAGFANEQFF
TRBJ1-1 | TRBV20-1 | CSARTTGPTEAFF
TRBJ1-6 | TRBV27 | CASSLLGPNSPLHF
TRBJ2-5 | TRBV28 | CASSLSYGPETQYF
TRBJ2-5 | TRBV11-2 | CASSRRSLETQYF
TRBJ2-1 | TRBV20-1 | CSASQTGKVDEQFF
TRBJ1-5 | TRBV12-3/TRBV12-4 | CASTLGDRRRQPQHF
TRBJ2-7 | TRBV5-1 | CASSLVSGDHEQYF
TRBJ1-2 | TRBV29-1 | CSVEAVNYGYTF
TRBJ2-1 | TRBV14 | CASSQVAGAYNEQFF
TRBJ1-1 | TRBV7-9 | CASIILSLGAANTEAFF
TRBJ2-7 | TRBV4-1 | CASSQGQGLYEQYF
TRBJ2-1 | TRBV7-9 | CASSLSSRQKQFF
TRBJ2-3 | TRBV20-1 | CSARRRGWRETDTQYF
TRBJ1-3 | TRBV12-3/TRBV12-4 | CASRREPSGNTIYF
TRBJ2-3 | TRBV10-2 | CASSDPPGVTDTQYF
TRBJ1-5 | TRBV28 | CASSSETGLGRQPQHF
TRBJ1-5 | TRBV20-1 | CSAGTGGTFQPQHF
TRBJ2-3 | TRBV6-5 | CASRASPGPLENTQYF
TRBJ2-1 | TRBV18 | CASSPPIRGAAYNEQFF
TRBJ2-1 | TRBV9 | CASSLRGLASNEQFF
TRBJ2-3 | TRBV24-1 | CATSPGQSTDTQYF
TRBJ1-1 | TRBV11-2 | CASSSHTEAFF
TRBJ2-3 | TRBV5-1 | CASSSAGTGGDTQYF
TRBJ2-2 | TRBV2 | CASSDTMRTGELFF
TRBJ2-1 | TRBV15 | CATSRVLLAGGPHNEQFF
TRBJ2-1 | TRBV7-9 | CATNSGRDNEQFF
TRBJ2-7 | TRBV6-5 | CASSPGGPNEQYF
TRBJ2-3 | TRBV2 | CASSYSDRAVTDTQYF
TRBJ2-5 | TRBV5-1 | CASSLDPGETQYF
TRBJ2-1 | TRBV7-9 | CATLAGATPLIDNEQFF
TRBJ2-1 | TRBV24-1 | CATSHRVPNNEQFF
TRBJ2-1 | TRBV6-5 | CASTKGGLPGGEQFF